This T cell receptor (beta chain) was obtained from a study of identical twins. TCRdb re-called the 5' RACE reads through MiXCR, storing one row per CDR3 protein. Of 1.5 million to 2 million distinct CDR3 sequences listed, 32% are singletons. The CDR3 sequence is 14 residues long. V lost 5 bases to trimming and J lost 2 bases; unmatched junction nucleotides: 5. Germline CDR1 DFQATT, CDR2 SNEGSKA (reference sequence). The specimen was cord blood. The sequence came from a newborn girl in good health. The chain employs TRBV20-1 and TRBJ2-7, with 11 bases that match TRBD2. CDR3 in amino acids: CSAPETSGAYEQYF. The CDR3 DNA follows: TGCAGTGCTCCAGAGACTAGCGGGGCCTACGAGCAGTACTTC.